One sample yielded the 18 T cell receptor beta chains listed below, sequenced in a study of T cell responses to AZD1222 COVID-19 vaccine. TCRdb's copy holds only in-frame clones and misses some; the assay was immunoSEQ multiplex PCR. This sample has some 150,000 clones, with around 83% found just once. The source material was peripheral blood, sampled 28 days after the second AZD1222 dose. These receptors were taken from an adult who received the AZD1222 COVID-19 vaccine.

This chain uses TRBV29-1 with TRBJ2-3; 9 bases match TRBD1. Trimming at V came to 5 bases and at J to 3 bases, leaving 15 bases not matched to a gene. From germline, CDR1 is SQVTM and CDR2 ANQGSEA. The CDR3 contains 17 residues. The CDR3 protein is CSVKTGGASFGTDTQYF. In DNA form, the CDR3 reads TGCAGCGTTAAAACAGGGGGCGCAAGTTTCGGAACAGATACGCAGTATTTT.

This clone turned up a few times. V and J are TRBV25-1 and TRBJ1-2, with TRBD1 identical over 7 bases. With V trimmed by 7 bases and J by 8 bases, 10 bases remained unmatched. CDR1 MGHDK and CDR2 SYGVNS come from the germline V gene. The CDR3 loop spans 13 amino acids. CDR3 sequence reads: CASNFGTASGYTF. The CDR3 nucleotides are TGTGCCAGCAATTTCGGGACAGCCTCCGGCTACACCTTC.

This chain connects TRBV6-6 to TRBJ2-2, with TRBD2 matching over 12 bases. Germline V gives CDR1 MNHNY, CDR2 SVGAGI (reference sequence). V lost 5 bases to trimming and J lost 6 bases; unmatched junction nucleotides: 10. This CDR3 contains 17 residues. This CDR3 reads CASSQKWTSGISGELFF. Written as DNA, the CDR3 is TGTGCCAGCAGTCAAAAGTGGACTAGCGGGATTTCCGGGGAGCTGTTTTTT.

CDR3 coding DNA: TGCAGCGCTTCGGGACAATCCCATCCAGATACGCAGTATTTT. Its protein product is CSASGQSHPDTQYF. The chain couples TRBV29-1 to TRBJ2-3, with D possibly matching TRBD1 (6 bases). This CDR3 is 14 amino acids long. V lost 7 bases to trimming and J lost 4 bases, with 18 bases between them. CDR1 SQVTM and CDR2 ANQGSEA come from the germline V gene.

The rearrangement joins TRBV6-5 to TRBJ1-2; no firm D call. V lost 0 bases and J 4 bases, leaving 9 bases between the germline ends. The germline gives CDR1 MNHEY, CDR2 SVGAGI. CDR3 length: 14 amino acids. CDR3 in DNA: TGTGCCAGCAGTTACTCGAACCCCACCTATGGCTACACCTTC. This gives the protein CASSYSNPTYGYTF.

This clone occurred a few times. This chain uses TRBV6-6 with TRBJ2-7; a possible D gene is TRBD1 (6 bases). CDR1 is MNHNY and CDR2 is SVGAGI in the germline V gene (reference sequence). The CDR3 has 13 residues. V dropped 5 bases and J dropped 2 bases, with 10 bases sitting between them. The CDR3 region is CASSPTGPYEQYF. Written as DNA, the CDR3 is TGTGCCAGCAGTCCGACAGGACCCTACGAGCAGTACTTC.

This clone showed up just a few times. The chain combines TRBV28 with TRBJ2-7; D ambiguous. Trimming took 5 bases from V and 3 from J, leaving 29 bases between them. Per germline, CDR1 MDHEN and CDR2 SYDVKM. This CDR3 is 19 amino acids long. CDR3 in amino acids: CASSPIGWGRATSHYEQYF. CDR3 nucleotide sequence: TGTGCCAGCAGTCCCATAGGGTGGGGTAGGGCTACGAGTCACTACGAGCAGTACTTC. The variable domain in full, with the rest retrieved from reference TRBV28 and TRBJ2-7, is DVKVTQSSRYLVKRTGEKVFLECVQDMDHENMFWYRQDPGLGLRLIYFSYDVKMKEKGDIPEGYSVSREKKERFSLILESASTNQTSMYLCASSPIGWGRATSHYEQYFGPGTRLTVT.

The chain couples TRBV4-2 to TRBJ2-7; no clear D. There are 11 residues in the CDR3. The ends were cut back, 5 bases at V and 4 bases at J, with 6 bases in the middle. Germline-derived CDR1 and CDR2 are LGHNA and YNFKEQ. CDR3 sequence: CASSTSYEQYF. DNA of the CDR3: TGTGCCAGCAGCACTTCATACGAGCAGTACTTC.

The CDR3 loop is CASRIQVRCSYNEQFF. DNA of the CDR3: TGTGCCAGCAGAATACAGGTTCGATGTTCCTACAATGAGCAGTTCTTC. The gene calls are TRBV14 and TRBJ2-1; TRBD1 might be the D (5 bases). Germline V gene sequence: CDR1 SGHDN, CDR2 FVKESK. The CDR3 length is 16 residues. Deletions cut 6 bases from V and 1 base from J, with 16 bases between.

The CDR3 nucleotides read TGTGCCAGCAGCGAAGGGAACACTGAAGCTTTCTTT. This sequence encodes CASSEGNTEAFF. The chain is built from TRBV7-9 and TRBJ1-1, with D uncertain. V lost 5 bases and J 1 base, leaving 5 bases between the germline ends. The CDR3 has 12 amino acids. Germline V CDR1 and CDR2: SEHNR, FQNEAQ (reference sequence). Using reference TRBV7-9 and TRBJ1-1 for the parts outside the CDR3, the full variable domain is DTGVSQNPRHKITKRGQNVTFRCDPISEHNRLYWYRQTLGQGPEFLTYFQNEAQLEKSRLLSDRFSAERPKGSFSTLEIQRTEQGDSAMYLCASSEGNTEAFFGQGTRLTVV.

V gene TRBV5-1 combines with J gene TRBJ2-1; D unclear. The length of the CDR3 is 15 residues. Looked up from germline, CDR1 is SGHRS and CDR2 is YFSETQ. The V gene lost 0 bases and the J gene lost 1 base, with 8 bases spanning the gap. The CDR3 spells CASSLELASYNEQFF. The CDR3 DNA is TGCGCCAGCAGCTTGGAGTTAGCTTCCTACAATGAGCAGTTCTTC.

CDR3 coding DNA: TGTGCCAGCAGCTTAGGACAGGGGGTCCGAGGTGGGGCCAACGTCCTGACTTTC. This gives the protein CASSLGQGVRGGANVLTF. V usage is TRBV7-9 and J usage is TRBJ2-6; 9 bases match TRBD1. The CDR3 sequence is 18 residues long. V trimming: 1 base; J trimming: 3 bases; junction bases outside the gene matches: 7. Germline assignment: CDR1 SEHNR and CDR2 FQNEAQ (reference sequence).

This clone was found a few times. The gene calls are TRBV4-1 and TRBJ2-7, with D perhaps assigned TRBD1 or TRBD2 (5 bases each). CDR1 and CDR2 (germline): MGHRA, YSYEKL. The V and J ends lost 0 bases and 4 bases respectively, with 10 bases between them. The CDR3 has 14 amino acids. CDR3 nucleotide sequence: TGCGCCAGCAGCCAAGACGGGGCAGGGTACGAGCAGTACTTC. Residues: CASSQDGAGYEQYF.

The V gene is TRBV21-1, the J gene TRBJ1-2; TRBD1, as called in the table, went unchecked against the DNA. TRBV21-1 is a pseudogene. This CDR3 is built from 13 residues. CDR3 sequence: CASSITGIYGYTF. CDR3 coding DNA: TGTGCCAGCAGCATCACAGGGATCTATGGCTACACCTTC.

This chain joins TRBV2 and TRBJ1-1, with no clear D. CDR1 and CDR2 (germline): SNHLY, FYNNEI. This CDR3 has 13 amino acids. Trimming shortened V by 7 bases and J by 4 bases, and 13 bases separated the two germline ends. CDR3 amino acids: CASTNALGTEAFF. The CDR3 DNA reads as TGTGCCAGCACAAATGCCCTGGGCACTGAAGCTTTCTTT.

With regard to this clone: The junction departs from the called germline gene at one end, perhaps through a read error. The CDR3: CASILGQGARETQYF. Here the CDR3 DNA reads TGTGCCAGCATCTTAGGGCAGGGGGCACGGGAGACCCAGTACTTC. V is TRBV7-9 and J is TRBJ2-5; 8 nucleotides align to TRBD1. The germline gives CDR1 SEHNR, CDR2 FQNEAQ (reference sequence). CDR3 length: 15 residues.

The CDR3 here is CASSLGAYEQFF. CDR3 DNA: TGCGCCAGCAGTTTAGGGGCGTATGAGCAGTTCTTC. The rearrangement joins TRBV5-1 to TRBJ2-1; TRBD1 is a possible D gene (5 bases). Trimming took 5 bases from V and 8 from J, leaving 11 bases between them. Germline values: CDR1 SGHRS, CDR2 YFSETQ. The CDR3 has 12 amino acids.

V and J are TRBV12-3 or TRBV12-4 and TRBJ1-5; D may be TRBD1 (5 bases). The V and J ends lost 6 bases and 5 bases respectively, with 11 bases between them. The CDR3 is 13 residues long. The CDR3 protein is CASSRAGDQPQHF. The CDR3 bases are TGTGCCAGCAGCCGTGCGGGGGATCAGCCCCAGCATTTT.